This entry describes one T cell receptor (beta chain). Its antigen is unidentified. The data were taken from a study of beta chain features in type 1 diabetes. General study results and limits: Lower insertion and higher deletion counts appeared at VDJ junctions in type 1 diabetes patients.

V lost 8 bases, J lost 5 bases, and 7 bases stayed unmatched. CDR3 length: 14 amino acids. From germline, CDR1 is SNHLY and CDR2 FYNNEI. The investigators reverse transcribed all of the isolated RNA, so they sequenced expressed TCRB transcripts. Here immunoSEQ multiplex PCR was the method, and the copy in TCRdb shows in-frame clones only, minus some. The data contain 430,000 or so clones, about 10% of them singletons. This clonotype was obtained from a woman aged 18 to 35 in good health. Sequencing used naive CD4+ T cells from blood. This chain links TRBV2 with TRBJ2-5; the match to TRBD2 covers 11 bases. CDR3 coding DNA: TGTGCCAGCGGGCGGACTAGCGGGCTGGAGACCCAGTACTTC. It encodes CASGRTSGLETQYF.